The clone carrying this T cell receptor (beta chain) was seen more than once but under ten times. Antigen unknown. This entry belongs to a study of blood T cells in healthy people across ages. Whole-study results and caveats: Higher diversity, along with more naive CD4+ cells, distinguished long-lived donors from aged donors. Among T cells, TCR beta diversity per million cells dropped roughly linearly as age rose.

PBMCs were isolated at a quantity of at least 7 million per sample. The use of a sample-barcoded 5' primer and a J-beta primer mix characterized a second PCR of about 7 to 12 cycles. Every molecule of cDNA carried a tag from a template-switch adaptor with 12 random nucleotides. TCRdb re-called the 5' RACE reads through MiXCR, storing one row per CDR3 protein. This sample has over 1.5 million distinct CDR3 sequences; about 50% occur once, and the top ten carry approximately 2%. CDR3 length equals 15 residues. The V gene end was trimmed by 6 bases and the J gene end by 5 bases; junction bases not matched to a gene: 11.

Sequencing was done on a sample of blood. The chain uses TRBV12-3 or TRBV12-4 and TRBJ2-5, with 8 bases matching TRBD1. This TCR was sampled from a middle-aged woman in good health. The CDR3 region has the DNA TGTGCCAGCAGGGGGACAGGCAACAGGGGGGAGACCCAGTACTTC. It codes for CASRGTGNRGETQYF.